Described below is a single TCR beta chain sequence and its context. The data were obtained in a study of blood T cell repertoires in COVID-19. Study at large: The United States, Italy and Spain supplied acute and convalescent COVID-19 samples. In each case, the material was cDNA or gDNA derived from T cells, B-cell-depleted T cells, or PBMCs.

Authors' processing steps: Reference gene primer amplification in the assay estimated nucleated cell counts. Clones were sequenced by immunoSEQ multiplex PCR, and TCRdb holds only the in-frame ones, with some missing. V and J calls and clone size are as listed in that table; D and trimming were resolved from the DNA. The sample records roughly 200,000 clones, roughly 84% being singletons. Germline CDR1 is SGHDN and CDR2 is FVKESK. The CDR3 consists of 18 residues. Trimming left V 0 bases short and J 0 bases short, with 14 bases between. The V gene is TRBV14, the J gene TRBJ2-2, with D possibly being TRBD2 (5 bases). The specimen was peripheral blood. The origin of this receptor is a woman aged 80 or over with acute or convalescent COVID-19. The CDR3 bases are TGTGCCAGCAGCCAAGATCAGACTAACAGCGCGAACACCGGGGAGCTGTTTTTT. This sequence encodes CASSQDQTNSANTGELFF.